These T cell receptor beta chains were read from a single sample in a study of OX40 agonist ivuxolimab in advanced cancers. Only in-frame clones appear in the TCRdb table, and some are missing; sequencing was by immunoSEQ multiplex PCR. The repertoire has more than 45,000 clones, more than 80% of them found once; the top ten carry over 1%. Specimen: CD4+ or CD8+ T cells sorted from blood, collected in a trial of the OX40 agonist ivuxolimab. All receptors come from an adult with an advanced solid tumor such as melanoma, head and neck, liver or kidney cancer. CDR3s include the opening cysteine and the closing phenylalanine or tryptophan. The order of the fields is D gene, J gene, clone size, V gene, CDR3 length, CDR3 DNA, CDR3 protein. D genes are given only for firm matches. Clone size is given for some rows only: seen once, a few or many times, or a class if the clone is expanded.

D: .; J: TRBJ2-3; size: .; V: TRBV4-3; length: 14; DNA: TGCGCCAGCAGCCAAGCCGCCGGCAGGGATACGCAGTATTTT; CDR3: CASSQAAGRDTQYF
D: .; J: TRBJ2-2; size: few; V: TRBV2; length: 15; DNA: TGTGCCAGCAGTGTGCAGGGCACGAACACCGGGGAGCTGTTTTTT; CDR3: CASSVQGTNTGELFF
D: .; J: TRBJ2-3; size: .; V: TRBV10-1; length: 12; DNA: TGCGCCAGCAGCGCTAGCGTGGATACGCAGTATTTT; CDR3: CASSASVDTQYF
D: .; J: TRBJ2-5; size: once; V: TRBV6-6; length: 15; DNA: TGTGCCAGCAGTTACATGGGAGGGGGCCAAGAGACCCAGTACTTC; CDR3: CASSYMGGGQETQYF
D: .; J: TRBJ1-3; size: .; V: TRBV6-5; length: 14; DNA: TGTGCCAGCAGTCCCTCTACTTCTGGAAACACCATATATTTT; CDR3: CASSPSTSGNTIYF
D: .; J: TRBJ1-5; size: .; V: TRBV6-5; length: 14; DNA: TGTGCCAGCGCCCGGAGGGGTGGGAATCAGCCCCAGCATTTT; CDR3: CASARRGGNQPQHF
D: .; J: TRBJ2-4; size: once; V: TRBV29-1; length: 17; DNA: TGCAGCGTCAGCTACCTGACAAGCCTTCTAGCCAAAAACATTCAGTACTTC; CDR3: CSVSYLTSLLAKNIQYF
D: .; J: TRBJ1-5; size: .; V: TRBV10-1; length: 16; DNA: TGCGCCAGCAGTTATGATCACCGGGGGAGCAATCAGCCCCAGCATTTT; CDR3: CASSYDHRGSNQPQHF
D: .; J: TRBJ2-7; size: .; V: TRBV6-5; length: 14; DNA: TGTGCCAGCAGCAAAGGACGGATCGCCTACGAGCAGTACTTC; CDR3: CASSKGRIAYEQYF
D: .; J: TRBJ2-7; size: few; V: TRBV7-2; length: 13; DNA: TGTGCCAGCAGCCCCGACACCCCCTACGAGCAGTACTTC; CDR3: CASSPDTPYEQYF
D: .; J: TRBJ2-5; size: .; V: TRBV5-6; length: 13; DNA: TGTGCCAGCAGTTTTACAGCGTCGGAGACCCAGTACTTC; CDR3: CASSFTASETQYF
D: .; J: TRBJ1-1; size: .; V: TRBV30; length: 13; DNA: TGTGCCTGGAGTGTACCGGGACGGGCTGAAGCTTTCTTT; CDR3: CAWSVPGRAEAFF
D: .; J: TRBJ1-1; size: .; V: TRBV7-8; length: 15; DNA: TGTGCCAGCATCCCGGGGGAGGGGAGGATCACTGAAGCTTTCTTT; CDR3: CASIPGEGRITEAFF
D: TRBD2; J: TRBJ2-7; size: .; V: TRBV4-3; length: 16; DNA: TGCGCCAGCAGCCAAGAGGGGCGGGGGGACATCGACGAGCAGTACTTC; CDR3: CASSQEGRGDIDEQYF
D: .; J: TRBJ2-7; size: .; V: TRBV18; length: 14; DNA: TGTGCCAGCTCACCGGGACTTGACCGTTACGAGCAGTACTTC; CDR3: CASSPGLDRYEQYF
D: .; J: TRBJ1-1; size: .; V: TRBV5-1; length: 15; DNA: TGCGCCAGCAGCTTGGGACAAAACATGAACACTGAAGCTTTCTTT; CDR3: CASSLGQNMNTEAFF
D: .; J: TRBJ2-3; size: once; V: TRBV9; length: 12; DNA: TGTGCCAGCAGCGTTGGTGTAGATACGCAGTATTTT; CDR3: CASSVGVDTQYF
D: TRBD1; J: TRBJ1-1; size: .; V: TRBV11-2; length: 14; DNA: TGTGCCAGCAGTCCCGACAGGGTGAACACTGAAGCTTTCTTT; CDR3: CASSPDRVNTEAFF
D: .; J: TRBJ1-2; size: once; V: TRBV9; length: 13; DNA: TGTGCCAGCAGCGTAGGGGCAGGGGTCGGCTACACCTTC; CDR3: CASSVGAGVGYTF
D: .; J: TRBJ2-7; size: few; V: TRBV5-5; length: 14; DNA: TGTGCCAGCAGCGTTCAGGCTACCTACTACGAGCAGTACTTC; CDR3: CASSVQATYYEQYF
D: .; J: TRBJ1-2; size: .; V: TRBV5-5; length: 14; DNA: TGTGCCAGCAGCTTACGGACAGATAACTATGGCTACACCTTC; CDR3: CASSLRTDNYGYTF
D: TRBD1; J: TRBJ1-4; size: .; V: TRBV7-3; length: 19; DNA: TGTGCCAGCAGCCTCGAAACGACAGGGGGCTATGCAACTAATGAAAAACTGTTTTTT; CDR3: CASSLETTGGYATNEKLFF
D: .; J: TRBJ2-1; size: .; V: TRBV6-5; length: 12; DNA: TGTGCCAGCAGCCAGACGGTAAATGAGCAGTTCTTC; CDR3: CASSQTVNEQFF
D: .; J: TRBJ2-7; size: .; V: TRBV5-8; length: 12; DNA: TGTGCCAGCAGCAGGGGTATATACGAGCAGTACTTC; CDR3: CASSRGIYEQYF
D: .; J: TRBJ1-1; size: .; V: TRBV4-3; length: 15; DNA: TGCGCCAGCAGCCAAGGGCTCAGGAGAAACACTGAAGCTTTCTTT; CDR3: CASSQGLRRNTEAFF
D: .; J: TRBJ1-2; size: few; V: TRBV6-1; length: 11; DNA: TGTGCCAGCAAGAGAGTTTATGGCTACACCTTC; CDR3: CASKRVYGYTF
D: .; J: TRBJ1-2; size: .; V: TRBV6-5; length: 13; DNA: TGTGCCAGCAGTTACTCCGGGGGTTACGGCTACACCTTC; CDR3: CASSYSGGYGYTF
D: .; J: TRBJ2-7; size: .; V: TRBV6-1; length: 15; DNA: TGTGCCAGCGACTACCCAAGGACACACACCTACGAGCAGTACTTC; CDR3: CASDYPRTHTYEQYF
D: TRBD1; J: TRBJ2-2; size: .; V: TRBV7-2; length: 16; DNA: TGTGCCAGCAGCTTCCACCGGGACAGGATGTCAGGGGAGCTGTTTTTT; CDR3: CASSFHRDRMSGELFF
D: .; J: TRBJ2-7; size: .; V: TRBV7-7; length: 15; DNA: TGTGCTAGCAGCCCCAAGGGAACAGGCACCTACGAGCAGTACTTC; CDR3: CASSPKGTGTYEQYF
D: .; J: TRBJ1-6; size: .; V: TRBV18; length: 13; DNA: TGTGCCAGCTCACCAGGGGAGCAGTCACCCCTCCACTTT; CDR3: CASSPGEQSPLHF
D: .; J: TRBJ2-3; size: .; V: TRBV6-5; length: 14; DNA: TGTGCCAGCAGGGTTTTTCAGGGTGCAGATACGCAGTATTTT; CDR3: CASRVFQGADTQYF
D: .; J: TRBJ1-2; size: .; V: TRBV9; length: 13; DNA: TGTGCCAGCAGCGTCCTCGGGGGCTCGGGCTACACCTTC; CDR3: CASSVLGGSGYTF
D: .; J: TRBJ2-5; size: .; V: TRBV18; length: 13; DNA: TGTGCCAGCTCACCCGACAGTCAAGAGACCCAGTACTTC; CDR3: CASSPDSQETQYF
D: .; J: TRBJ2-7; size: .; V: TRBV10-2; length: 15; DNA: TGCGCCAGCAGTGAGTCGAATCGGGGGATCTACGAGCAGTACTTC; CDR3: CASSESNRGIYEQYF
D: .; J: TRBJ2-5; size: .; V: TRBV7-2; length: 15; DNA: TGTGCCAGCAGCCCTATCCGGGGGAGTCAAGAGACCCAGTACTTC; CDR3: CASSPIRGSQETQYF
D: .; J: TRBJ2-3; size: .; V: TRBV9; length: 13; DNA: TGTGCCAGCAGCGTGGGAGCCACAGATACGCAGTATTTT; CDR3: CASSVGATDTQYF
D: TRBD1; J: TRBJ2-1; size: .; V: TRBV6-1; length: 15; DNA: TGTGCCAGCAGTGACCGGACAGGGGAGATCAATGAGCAGTTCTTC; CDR3: CASSDRTGEINEQFF
D: .; J: TRBJ2-5; size: .; V: TRBV18; length: 14; DNA: TGTGCCAGCTCACCACGGGAGTTACAAGAGACCCAGTACTTC; CDR3: CASSPRELQETQYF
D: TRBD1; J: TRBJ2-3; size: .; V: TRBV7-2; length: 14; DNA: TGTGCCAGCAGCCGGGACAGGTTCACAGATACGCAGTATTTT; CDR3: CASSRDRFTDTQYF
D: .; J: TRBJ1-5; size: once; V: TRBV2; length: 15; DNA: TGTGCCAGCAGTGCGACAGGTAATAGCAATCAGCCCCAGCATTTT; CDR3: CASSATGNSNQPQHF
D: .; J: TRBJ1-2; size: .; V: TRBV5-8; length: 14; DNA: TGTGCCAGCAGCCGGGAGGGGCAAGGGCGAGGCTACACCTTC; CDR3: CASSREGQGRGYTF
D: TRBD1; J: TRBJ1-4; size: .; V: TRBV6-6; length: 14; DNA: TGTGCCAGTAGAACTCAGGGGGCTAATGAAAAACTGTTTTTT; CDR3: CASRTQGANEKLFF
D: .; J: TRBJ2-7; size: once; V: TRBV11-3; length: 13; DNA: TGTGCCAGCAGCAGGACTCATGGTAGCGAGCAGTACTTC; CDR3: CASSRTHGSEQYF
D: .; J: TRBJ1-2; size: .; V: TRBV4-2; length: 12; DNA: TGTGCCAGCAGCTTGGCCCGAGGCGGCTACACCTTC; CDR3: CASSLARGGYTF
D: TRBD1; J: TRBJ1-2; size: .; V: TRBV25-1; length: 15; DNA: TGTGCCAGCAGTGAATTAGGGACAGGGAACTATGGCTACACCTTC; CDR3: CASSELGTGNYGYTF
D: .; J: TRBJ1-6; size: .; V: TRBV11-3; length: 13; DNA: TGTGCCAGCAGCTTGATGAATAATTCACCCCTCCACTTT; CDR3: CASSLMNNSPLHF
D: TRBD2; J: TRBJ2-3; size: .; V: TRBV11-2; length: 18; DNA: TGTGCCAGCAGCGCTTCCCTAGCGGGGGGGCGAGTCACAGATACGCAGTATTTT; CDR3: CASSASLAGGRVTDTQYF
D: .; J: TRBJ1-4; size: .; V: TRBV5-6; length: 14; DNA: TGTGCCAGCAGCTTGGGAAGCATCAATGAAAAACTGTTTTTT; CDR3: CASSLGSINEKLFF
D: TRBD1; J: TRBJ2-7; size: .; V: TRBV9; length: 16; DNA: TGTGCCAGCAGCGTAGACTCGGGACAGTCGGTCTACGAGCAGTACTTC; CDR3: CASSVDSGQSVYEQYF
D: TRBD1; J: TRBJ1-6; size: .; V: TRBV7-9; length: 16; DNA: TGTGCCAGCAGCTCGACAGGGGCGGGCTATAATTCACCCCTCCACTTT; CDR3: CASSSTGAGYNSPLHF
D: .; J: TRBJ1-1; size: .; V: TRBV30; length: 10; DNA: TGTGCCTGGGGAAACACTGAAGCTTTCTTT; CDR3: CAWGNTEAFF
D: .; J: TRBJ1-6; size: .; V: TRBV19; length: 17; DNA: TGTGCCAGTAGTATAAGGACAGACAGCTCCTATAATTCACCCCTCCACTTT; CDR3: CASSIRTDSSYNSPLHF
D: .; J: TRBJ1-2; size: .; V: TRBV30; length: 12; DNA: TGTGCCTGGAAGAGGGACGCCGCTGGCTACACCTTC; CDR3: CAWKRDAAGYTF